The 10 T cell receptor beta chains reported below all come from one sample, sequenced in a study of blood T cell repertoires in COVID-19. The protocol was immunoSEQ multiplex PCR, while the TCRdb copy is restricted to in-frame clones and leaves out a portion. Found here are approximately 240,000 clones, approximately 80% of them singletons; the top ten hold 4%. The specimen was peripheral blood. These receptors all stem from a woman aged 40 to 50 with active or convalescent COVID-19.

The DNA of the CDR3 is TGTGCCAGTAGTATGTGGACTAGCGGGGCTTACCAAGAGACCCAGTACTTC. It is translated as CASSMWTSGAYQETQYF. The chain carries TRBV19 and TRBJ2-5, with 12 bases identical to TRBD2. Germline CDR1 and CDR2: LNHDA and SQIVND (reference sequence). This CDR3 has 17 residues. With 3 bases clipped from V and 0 bases from J, the junction kept 5 bases outside the gene matches.

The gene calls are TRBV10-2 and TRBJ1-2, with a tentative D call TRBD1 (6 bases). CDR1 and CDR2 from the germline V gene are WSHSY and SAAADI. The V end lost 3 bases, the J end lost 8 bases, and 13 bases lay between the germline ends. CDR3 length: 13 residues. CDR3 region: CASSETGPGGYTF. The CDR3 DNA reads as TGCGCCAGCAGTGAAACAGGGCCCGGCGGCTACACCTTC.

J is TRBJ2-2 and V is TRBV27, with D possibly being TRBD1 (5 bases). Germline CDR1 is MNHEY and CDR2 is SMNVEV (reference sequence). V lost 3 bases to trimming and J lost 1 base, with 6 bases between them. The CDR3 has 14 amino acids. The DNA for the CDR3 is TGTGCCAGCAGTTTTGACAGGAACACCGGGGAGCTGTTTTTT. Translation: CASSFDRNTGELFF.

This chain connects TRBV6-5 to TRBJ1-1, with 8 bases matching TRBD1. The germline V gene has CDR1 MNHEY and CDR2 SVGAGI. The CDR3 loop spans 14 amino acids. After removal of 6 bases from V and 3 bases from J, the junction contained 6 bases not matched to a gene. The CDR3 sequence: CASRKTGADTEAFF. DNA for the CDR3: TGTGCCAGCAGAAAGACAGGGGCGGACACTGAAGCTTTCTTT.

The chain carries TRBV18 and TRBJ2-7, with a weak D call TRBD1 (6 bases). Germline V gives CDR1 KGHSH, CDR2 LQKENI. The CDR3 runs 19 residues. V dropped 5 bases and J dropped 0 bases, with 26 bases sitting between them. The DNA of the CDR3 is TGTGCCAGCTCAGCCTCGCTGGGGGCTGTCGAAGCCAGCTCCTACGAGCAGTACTTC. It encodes CASSASLGAVEASSYEQYF.

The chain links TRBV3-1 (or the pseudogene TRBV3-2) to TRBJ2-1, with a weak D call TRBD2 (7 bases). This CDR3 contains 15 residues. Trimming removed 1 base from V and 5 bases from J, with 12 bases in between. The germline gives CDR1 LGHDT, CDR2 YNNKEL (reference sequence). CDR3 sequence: CASSQGGGRNNEQFF. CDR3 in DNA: TGTGCCAGCAGCCAAGGGGGGGGGCGCAACAATGAGCAGTTCTTC.

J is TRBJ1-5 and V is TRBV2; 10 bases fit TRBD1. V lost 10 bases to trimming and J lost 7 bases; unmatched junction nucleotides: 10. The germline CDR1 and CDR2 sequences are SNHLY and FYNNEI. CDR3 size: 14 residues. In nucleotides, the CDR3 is TGTGCCACCTCCGGACAGGGGGACGTCCAGCCCCAGCATTTT. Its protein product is CATSGQGDVQPQHF.

The CDR3 reads CASSHGQGGEKLFF. CDR3 sequence (DNA): TGTGCCAGCAGCCATGGGCAGGGGGGTGAAAAACTGTTTTTT. The rearrangement joins TRBV7-9 to TRBJ1-4; 7 nucleotides match TRBD1. V was pared by 5 bases and J by 7 bases, with 7 bases of the junction left unmatched. The germline V gene encodes CDR1 SEHNR and CDR2 FQNEAQ (reference sequence). The CDR3 loop spans 14 amino acids.

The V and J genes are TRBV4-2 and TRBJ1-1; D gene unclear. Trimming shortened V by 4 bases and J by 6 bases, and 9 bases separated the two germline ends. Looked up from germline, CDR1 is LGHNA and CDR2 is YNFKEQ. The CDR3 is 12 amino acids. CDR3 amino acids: CASSPNSAEAFF. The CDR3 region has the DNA TGTGCCAGCAGCCCCAACTCGGCTGAAGCTTTCTTT.

This chain's CDR3 is CASSQGAAEKLFF. The CDR3, as DNA: TGTGCCAGCAGCCAAGGGGCCGCGGAAAAACTGTTTTTT. The J gene is TRBJ1-4, the V gene TRBV14; D uncertain. The length of the CDR3 is 13 residues. CDR1 SGHDN and CDR2 FVKESK come from the germline V gene. V was trimmed by 1 base and J by 8 bases, leaving 8 bases between them.